The rows below give T cell receptor beta chains drawn from one sample of a study of human T cells and chemical hapten exposure. TCRdb redid the calling of the RACE reads with MiXCR, one entry per CDR3 protein. The sample contains about 380,000 distinct CDR3 sequences, 4.8% of which appear only once. The sample here was whole blood, taken in connection with sensitization to the hapten diphenylcyclopropenone (DPC). These receptors all stem from a woman aged 45-59 years with alopecia areata. Some clones in this sample may be carry-over from other donors' samples. The CDR3 runs from the conserved cysteine through the conserved F or W. D genes are given only for firm matches. Not all rows give a size; the values are once, few, many and, for expanded clones, a class.

TRBJ2-7,TRBV3-1,NA,NA,CASSRDLGDEQYF,TGTGCCAGCAGCCGAGATCTCGGGGACGAGCAGTACTTC
TRBJ2-7,TRBV11-2,NA,few,CASSQRSRYEQYF,TGTGCCAGCAGCCAGAGGTCCAGGTACGAGCAGTACTTC
TRBJ2-3,TRBV6-1,TRBD2,many,CASSPTSGITDTQYF,TGTGCCAGCAGCCCGACTAGCGGGATCACAGATACGCAGTATTTT
TRBJ2-5,TRBV6-1,NA,many,CASSELAGETQYF,TGTGCCAGCAGTGAACTAGCCGGGGAGACCCAGTACTTC
TRBJ2-3,TRBV5-5,TRBD1,many,CASSLEPGQSTDTQYF,TGTGCCAGCAGCTTGGAACCGGGACAGAGCACAGATACGCAGTATTTT
TRBJ2-1,TRBV30,TRBD2,many,CAWGTSGSDNEQFF,TGTGCCTGGGGGACTAGCGGGAGCGACAATGAGCAGTTCTTC
TRBJ2-6,TRBV21-1,NA,NA,CASSTQRTETSSRANVLTF,TGTGCCAGCAGCACCCAGAGGACAGAAACCTCCTCTAGGGCCAACGTCCTGACTTTC
TRBJ2-5,TRBV5-1,TRBD1,few,CASSATGEETQYF,TGCGCCAGCAGCGCGACAGGGGAAGAGACCCAGTACTTC
TRBJ2-3,TRBV12-3/TRBV12-4,TRBD2,many,CASSQLAGGPADTQYF,TGTGCCAGCAGCCAACTAGCGGGGGGGCCTGCAGATACGCAGTATTTT
TRBJ1-1,TRBV6-2/TRBV6-3,NA,many,CASSYRDITEAFF,TGTGCCAGCAGTTATCGCGACATCACTGAAGCTTTCTTT
TRBJ1-4,TRBV7-2,TRBD1,few,CASSFRGGPNEKLFF,TGTGCCAGCAGCTTCAGGGGGGGGCCTAATGAAAAACTGTTTTTT
TRBJ2-2,TRBV20-1,NA,many,CSATDQNTGELFF,TGCAGTGCTACTGATCAAAACACCGGGGAGCTGTTTTTT
TRBJ1-5,TRBV2,TRBD1,few,CASSLETGGDQPQHF,TGTGCCAGCAGCCTCGAGACAGGGGGGGATCAGCCCCAGCATTTT
TRBJ1-1,TRBV7-2,NA,many,CASSLGTRQAEAFF,TGTGCCAGCAGCTTGGGGACACGGCAAGCTGAAGCTTTCTTT
TRBJ2-1,TRBV5-1,NA,NA,CASSPLAMDEQFF,TGCGCCAGCAGCCCACTTGCGATGGATGAGCAGTTCTTC
TRBJ2-3,TRBV20-1,NA,many,CSARAPVRADTQYF,TGCAGTGCTAGGGCCCCCGTGAGAGCGGATACGCAGTATTTT
TRBJ2-5,TRBV5-6,NA,NA,CASSTSQETQYF,TGTGCCAGCAGCACCTCCCAAGAGACCCAGTACTTC
TRBJ1-5,TRBV7-6,NA,few,CASSLSQGDQPQHF,TGTGCCAGCAGCTTAAGTCAAGGCGATCAGCCCCAGCATTTT
TRBJ1-1,TRBV18,TRBD1,many,CASSPLELGGNTEAFF,TGTGCCAGCTCACCATTAGAGTTAGGGGGCAACACTGAAGCTTTCTTT
TRBJ2-3,TRBV28,NA,many,CASSLMTASDTQYF,TGTGCCAGCAGTTTAATGACAGCTTCAGATACGCAGTATTTT
TRBJ2-6,TRBV7-2,TRBD1,NA,CASTQRWRTGTSGANVLTF,TGTGCCAGCACCCAAAGGTGGAGGACAGGAACCTCTGGGGCCAACGTCCTGACTTTC
TRBJ2-3,TRBV4-2,NA,NA,CASNPSWGTTDTQYF,TGTGCCAGCAACCCGAGTTGGGGGACCACAGATACGCAGTATTTT
TRBJ2-7,TRBV28,NA,many,CASSPLRGRGTHEQYF,TGTGCCAGCAGTCCTCTTCGGGGCAGGGGAACCCACGAGCAGTACTTC
TRBJ2-3,TRBV7-9,NA,many,CASSRRGPPEDTQYF,TGTGCCAGCAGCCGCCGGGGCCCCCCGGAGGATACGCAGTATTTT
TRBJ2-2,TRBV20-1,TRBD1,NA,CSASRTGTTGELFF,TGCAGTGCTTCCCGGACAGGGACGACCGGGGAGCTGTTTTTT
TRBJ1-1,TRBV28,TRBD1,many,CASSSPGTAGGNTEAFF,TGTGCCAGCAGTTCCCCCGGGACAGCGGGGGGGAACACTGAAGCTTTCTTT
TRBJ1-2,TRBV5-5,NA,few,CASSLLPRQDNYGYTF,TGTGCCAGCAGCTTGCTCCCCAGGCAGGACAACTATGGCTACACCTTC
TRBJ1-1,TRBV7-8,NA,many,CASSLVEIDTEAFF,TGTGCCAGCAGCTTAGTGGAGATCGACACTGAAGCTTTCTTT
TRBJ2-1,TRBV7-9,NA,many,CASRLENNEQFF,TGTGCCAGCAGACTTGAGAACAATGAGCAGTTCTTC
TRBJ2-7,TRBV20-1,TRBD1,many,CSASGRGQFEQYF,TGCAGTGCCTCGGGCAGGGGGCAATTCGAGCAGTACTTC
TRBJ1-1,TRBV7-3,NA,many,CASSRFGGMNTEAFF,TGTGCCAGCAGCCGCTTTGGAGGCATGAACACTGAAGCTTTCTTT
TRBJ2-7,TRBV13,TRBD2,many,CASSSGLAGGYEQYF,TGTGCCAGCAGCTCCGGACTAGCGGGAGGCTACGAGCAGTACTTC
TRBJ1-3,TRBV7-8,NA,many,CASSYGPAGSSPGNTIYF,TGTGCCAGCAGCTACGGACCCGCGGGGAGTTCTCCTGGAAACACCATATATTTT
TRBJ2-7,TRBV12-3/TRBV12-4,TRBD2,many,CASSQLAGRNEQYF,TGTGCCAGCAGCCAACTAGCGGGAAGGAACGAGCAGTACTTC
TRBJ1-1,TRBV5-1,NA,many,CASSSRLGTEAFF,TGCGCCAGCAGCTCCCGCCTCGGGACTGAAGCTTTCTTT
TRBJ1-2,TRBV7-9,NA,many,CASSLINYGYTF,TGTGCCAGCAGCTTGATCAACTATGGCTACACCTTC
TRBJ1-2,TRBV19,TRBD1,NA,CASRYAPGQTSSVYGYTF,TGTGCCAGTAGGTACGCCCCGGGACAGACGAGTAGTGTGTATGGCTACACCTTC
TRBJ2-3,TRBV3-1,TRBD1,few,CASSQVWDREITDTQYF,TGTGCCAGCAGCCAAGTGTGGGACAGGGAGATCACAGATACGCAGTATTTT
TRBJ1-2,TRBV12-3/TRBV12-4,TRBD1,many,CASSSTGGAGGYTF,TGTGCCAGCAGTTCGACAGGGGGCGCGGGTGGCTACACCTTC
TRBJ1-5,TRBV5-1,NA,NA,CASSPAPGGDQPQHF,TGCGCCAGCAGCCCGGCCCCGGGGGGCGATCAGCCCCAGCATTTT
TRBJ2-7,TRBV20-1,TRBD2,many,CSASFLSGGLGPAYEQYF,TGCAGTGCTAGTTTTCTTTCGGGGGGATTGGGGCCGGCCTACGAGCAGTACTTC
TRBJ1-2,TRBV20-1,NA,many,CSATPGRFYGYTF,TGCAGTGCTACGCCGGGACGGTTCTATGGCTACACCTTC
TRBJ2-4,TRBV20-1,NA,NA,CSAPGAILAKNIQYF,TGCAGTGCCCCCGGGGCGATCCTAGCCAAAAACATTCAGTACTTC
TRBJ2-7,TRBV30,NA,NA,CACLGGTQGWEQYF,TGTGCCTGCCTTGGAGGGACCCAAGGGTGGGAGCAGTACTTC
TRBJ1-6,TRBV28,NA,many,CASSSHTGTYNSPLHF,TGTGCCAGCAGTTCTCACACCGGGACTTATAATTCACCCCTCCACTTT
TRBJ1-3,TRBV6-5,NA,many,CASSFTSGNTIYF,TGTGCCAGCAGTTTTACCTCTGGAAACACCATATATTTT